This TCR beta chain was recovered during a study of blood T cell repertoires in COVID-19. In the study overall: Collection of acute and convalescent COVID-19 samples took place in the United States, Italy and Spain.

TCRdb's table, derived via immunoSEQ multiplex PCR, lists solely in-frame clones and lacks some. Counted here are tens of thousands of clones, about 86% occurring once; the ten biggest clones make up 22%. This CDR3 has 11 amino acids. Germline V gives CDR1 MDHEN, CDR2 SYDVKM. Trimming removed 4 bases at V and 2 bases at J, with 2 bases between. Input material: peripheral blood. The rearrangement links TRBV28 to TRBJ1-1; D remains unclear. This TCR was recovered from an elderly woman in a cohort sampled during active or convalescent COVID-19. The CDR3 sequence is CASSSNTEAFF. For the CDR3, the DNA is TGTGCCAGCAGTTCTAACACTGAAGCTTTCTTT. The full variable domain, rest sourced from reference TRBV28 and TRBJ1-1, is DVKVTQSSRYLVKRTGEKVFLECVQDMDHENMFWYRQDPGLGLRLIYFSYDVKMKEKGDIPEGYSVSREKKERFSLILESASTNQTSMYLCASSSNTEAFFGQGTRLTVV.